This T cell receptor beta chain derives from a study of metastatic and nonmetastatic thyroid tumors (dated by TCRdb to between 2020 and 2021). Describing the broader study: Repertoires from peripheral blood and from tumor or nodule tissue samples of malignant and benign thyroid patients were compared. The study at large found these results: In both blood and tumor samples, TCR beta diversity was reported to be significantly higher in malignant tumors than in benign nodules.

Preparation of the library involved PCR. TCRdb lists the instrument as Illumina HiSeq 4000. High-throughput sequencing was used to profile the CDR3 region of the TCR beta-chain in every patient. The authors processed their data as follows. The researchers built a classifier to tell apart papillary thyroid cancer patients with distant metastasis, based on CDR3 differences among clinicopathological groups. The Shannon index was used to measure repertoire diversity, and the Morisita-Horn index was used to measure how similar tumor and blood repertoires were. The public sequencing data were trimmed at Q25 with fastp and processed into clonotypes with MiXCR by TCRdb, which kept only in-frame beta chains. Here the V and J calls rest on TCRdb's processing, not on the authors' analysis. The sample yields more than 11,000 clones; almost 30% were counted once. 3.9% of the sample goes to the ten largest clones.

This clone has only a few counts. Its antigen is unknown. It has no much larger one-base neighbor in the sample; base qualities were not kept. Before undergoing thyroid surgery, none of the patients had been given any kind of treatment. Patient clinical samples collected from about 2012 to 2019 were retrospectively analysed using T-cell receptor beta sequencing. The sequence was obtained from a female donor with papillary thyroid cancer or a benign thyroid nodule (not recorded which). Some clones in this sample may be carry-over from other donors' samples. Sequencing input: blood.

The DNA sequence is as follows: TGCAGTGCCCAAACAGGGGGCGAGGGCAATCAGCCCCAGCATTTT. Translated, it gives CSAQTGGEGNQPQHF. The chain links TRBV20-1 with TRBJ1-5, with 9 junctional bases fitting TRBD1. The CDR3 spans 15 residues, from the cysteine through the phenylalanine. Of all the DNA, just the CDR3 is kept, 45 bases in frame from base 1. As encoded in the germline V gene (reference sequence), CDR1 is DFQATT while CDR2 is SNEGSKA. Trimming leaves V shorter by 6 bases and J shorter by 2 bases, with the junction holding 8 bases beyond the gene matches.